Listed below are T cell receptor beta chains from one sample, sequenced in a study of CD8 T cells in ankylosing spondylitis. One entry per CDR3 protein, called by TCRdb with MiXCR from the 5' RACE reads. The sample contains over 110,000 distinct CDR3 sequences, about 8% of which appear only once. Sequencing input: synovial fluid, either unsorted or a sorted T cell fraction (not recorded which). These receptors were collected from a male donor with ankylosing spondylitis. Both conserved end residues are part of each CDR3. Each record gives: D gene, V gene, clone size, J gene, CDR3 protein, CDR3 DNA. The D gene is left open where the match is weak. Clone size appears in some rows only: once, few, many, or a class for an expanded clone.

TRBD2,TRBV29-1,few,TRBJ2-3,CSVGLAGGPTDTQYF,TGCAGCGTGGGGTTAGCGGGAGGGCCCACAGATACGCAGTATTTT
NA,TRBV20-1,NA,TRBJ2-2,CSAPRGIGELFF,TGCAGTGCTCCCCGGGGGATCGGGGAGCTGTTTTTT
TRBD2,TRBV20-1,few,TRBJ2-7,CSALAGVSYEQYF,TGCAGTGCTCTAGCGGGGGTCTCCTACGAGCAGTACTTC
NA,TRBV7-2,many,TRBJ2-7,CASSSRGPYEQYF,TGTGCCAGCAGCTCCCGGGGACCCTACGAGCAGTACTTC
NA,TRBV12-3/TRBV12-4,medium-sized,TRBJ1-1,CASSTDGGDTEAFF,TGTGCCAGCAGTACCGACGGGGGGGACACTGAAGCTTTCTTT
NA,TRBV7-2,many,TRBJ1-5,CASSLGTLRNQPQHF,TGTGCCAGCAGCCTCGGGACACTACGGAATCAGCCCCAGCATTTT
NA,TRBV20-1,medium-sized,TRBJ2-1,CSGSEFADEQFF,TGCAGTGGGTCCGAATTTGCGGATGAGCAGTTCTTC
NA,TRBV11-2,many,TRBJ1-1,CASSPGRTILNTEAFF,TGTGCCAGCAGCCCGGGACGGACGATTTTGAACACTGAAGCTTTCTTT
NA,TRBV3-1,NA,TRBJ1-5,CASSQDSKDNQPQHF,TGTGCCAGCAGCCAAGATTCAAAAGACAATCAGCCCCAGCATTTT
TRBD2,TRBV27,many,TRBJ2-1,CASSRLAEYNEQFF,TGTGCCAGCAGTAGACTAGCGGAGTACAATGAGCAGTTCTTC
NA,TRBV20-1,many,TRBJ1-1,CSATPIGNTEAFF,TGCAGTGCTACCCCCATTGGGAACACTGAAGCTTTCTTT
TRBD1,TRBV28,few,TRBJ2-4,CASSHWTGLAKNIQYF,TGTGCCAGCAGTCATTGGACAGGGCTAGCCAAAAACATTCAGTACTTC
TRBD1,TRBV28,NA,TRBJ1-5,CASSLAVTRGQGYQPQHF,TGTGCCAGCAGTTTAGCCGTCACCAGGGGACAGGGTTATCAGCCCCAGCATTTT
TRBD2,TRBV9,many,TRBJ2-1,CASSGRGGGIYDEQFF,TGTGCCAGCTCCGGGCGGGGCGGGGGGATTTACGATGAGCAGTTCTTC
NA,TRBV5-1,NA,TRBJ2-1,CASSLGTQGGYNEQFF,TGCGCCAGCAGCTTGGGTACACAGGGGGGGTACAATGAGCAGTTCTTC
TRBD2,TRBV28,NA,TRBJ2-1,CASSSRYFGSGKGNEQFF,TGTGCCAGCAGCTCCCGTTATTTTGGAAGCGGGAAAGGGAATGAGCAGTTCTTC
TRBD2,TRBV5-1,NA,TRBJ2-5,CASSLGLAGEETQYF,TGCGCCAGCAGCTTGGGACTAGCGGGGGAGGAGACCCAGTACTTC
NA,TRBV30,few,TRBJ2-3,CAQNPRQYTDTQYF,TGTGCCCAAAACCCCCGACAGTACACAGATACGCAGTATTTT
NA,TRBV27,few,TRBJ2-1,CASSPPRGREQFF,TGTGCCAGCAGTCCTCCTAGGGGACGGGAGCAGTTCTTC
TRBD2,TRBV11-2,few,TRBJ2-1,CASSSHGTSVDNEQFF,TGTGCCAGCAGCTCTCACGGGACTAGCGTTGACAATGAGCAGTTCTTC
NA,TRBV6-5,many,TRBJ2-1,CASSYSGRYDEQFF,TGTGCCAGCAGTTACTCGGGGCGGTACGATGAGCAGTTCTTC
NA,TRBV29-1,many,TRBJ2-7,CSVHGPSPEQYF,TGCAGCGTTCACGGCCCCTCTCCCGAGCAGTACTTC
NA,TRBV5-1,few,TRBJ2-3,CASVRGGSTDTQYF,TGCGCCAGCGTCCGAGGGGGGTCGACAGATACGCAGTATTTT
NA,TRBV7-2,many,TRBJ2-1,CASSPWTDYNEQFF,TGTGCCAGCAGCCCCTGGACGGACTACAATGAGCAGTTCTTC
NA,TRBV10-2,few,TRBJ2-1,CASSITQDNEQFF,TGCGCCAGCAGTATAACCCAAGACAATGAGCAGTTCTTC
NA,TRBV12-3/TRBV12-4,NA,TRBJ2-3,CASSIDTTDTQYF,TGTGCCAGCAGCATCGACACCACAGATACGCAGTATTTT
NA,TRBV7-8,few,TRBJ2-4,CASSPLAKNIQYF,TGTGCCAGCAGCCCCTTAGCCAAAAACATTCAGTACTTC
TRBD1,TRBV7-9,NA,TRBJ1-2,CASSRQGGDGYTF,TGTGCCAGCAGCCGACAGGGTGGAGATGGCTACACCTTC
TRBD2,TRBV5-1,many,TRBJ2-5,CASRLGLAEETQYF,TGCGCCAGCCGACTTGGACTAGCGGAAGAGACCCAGTACTTC
TRBD1,TRBV29-1,many,TRBJ1-2,CSVAGTGDLTNYGYTF,TGCAGCGTTGCGGGGACAGGGGACCTTACTAACTATGGCTACACCTTC
NA,TRBV7-2,few,TRBJ1-1,CASSFSRNTEAFF,TGTGCCAGCAGCTTCTCCAGAAACACTGAAGCTTTCTTT
TRBD2,TRBV7-2,NA,TRBJ2-5,CASSVTRLAGGRETQYF,TGTGCCAGCAGCGTCACGCGACTAGCGGGGGGGCGAGAGACCCAGTACTTC
NA,TRBV5-1,many,TRBJ1-1,CASSFRAMNTEAFF,TGCGCCAGCAGCTTCCGGGCTATGAACACTGAAGCTTTCTTT
TRBD2,TRBV7-2,many,TRBJ2-2,CASSFSGRGGGELFF,TGTGCCAGCAGCTTTAGCGGGAGGGGTGGCGGGGAGCTGTTTTTT
NA,TRBV20-1,few,TRBJ2-7,CSARIPSDHSYEQYF,TGCAGTGCTAGGATCCCTAGCGATCACTCCTACGAGCAGTACTTC
NA,TRBV10-3,many,TRBJ1-1,CAIAGGNTEAFF,TGTGCCATCGCGGGCGGGAACACTGAAGCTTTCTTT
TRBD2,TRBV28,few,TRBJ2-7,CASSWRERYEQYF,TGTGCCAGCAGTTGGCGGGAGCGGTACGAGCAGTACTTC
NA,TRBV5-1,NA,TRBJ1-2,CASSLVEGFYGYTF,TGCGCCAGCAGCTTGGTTGAGGGCTTCTATGGCTACACCTTC
NA,TRBV28,many,TRBJ2-7,CASSFNYEQYF,TGTGCCAGCAGTTTTAATTACGAGCAGTACTTC
NA,TRBV12-3/TRBV12-4,NA,TRBJ1-3,CASRQAHSGNTIYF,TGTGCCAGCCGACAGGCCCACTCTGGAAACACCATATATTTT
NA,TRBV20-1,few,TRBJ1-1,CSASAIQTVNTEAFF,TGCAGTGCTTCAGCCATACAGACCGTGAACACTGAAGCTTTCTTT
TRBD2,TRBV7-3,few,TRBJ2-1,CASSPGTMREQFF,TGTGCCAGCAGCCCGGGGACTATGCGTGAGCAGTTCTTC